Sequencing of this T cell receptor beta chain was carried out in a study of blood T cell repertoires in COVID-19. Study-level background: Sample material is recorded as cDNA or gDNA derived from T cells, B-cell-depleted T cells, or PBMCs.

The CDR3 consists of 17 residues. CDR1 is LGHNA and CDR2 is YNFKEQ in the germline V gene. V lost 1 base, J lost 4 bases, and 10 bases stayed unmatched. The data were produced by immunoSEQ multiplex PCR, yet TCRdb's version contains in-frame clones alone and is incomplete. The sample includes about 74,000 clones, about 83% of them seen just once. This sequence was found in an older man with acute or convalescent COVID-19. Input material: peripheral blood. The V gene is TRBV4-2, the J gene TRBJ1-1; TRBD1 agrees at 9 bases. CDR3 nucleotide sequence: TGTGCCAGCAGCCAAGGTCCCGGGACAGGGATGGGCACTGAAGCTTTCTTT. The encoded protein is CASSQGPGTGMGTEAFF.